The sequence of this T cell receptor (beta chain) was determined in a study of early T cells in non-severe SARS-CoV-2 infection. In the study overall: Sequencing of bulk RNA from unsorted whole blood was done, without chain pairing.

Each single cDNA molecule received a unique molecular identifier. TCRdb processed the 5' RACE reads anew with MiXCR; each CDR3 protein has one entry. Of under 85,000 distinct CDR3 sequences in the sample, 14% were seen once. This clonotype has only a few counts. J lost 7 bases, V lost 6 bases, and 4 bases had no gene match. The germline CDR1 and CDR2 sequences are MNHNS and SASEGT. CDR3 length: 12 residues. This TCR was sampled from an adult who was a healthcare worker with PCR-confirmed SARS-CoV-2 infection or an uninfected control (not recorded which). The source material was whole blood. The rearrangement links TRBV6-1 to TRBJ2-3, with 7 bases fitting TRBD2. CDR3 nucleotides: TGTGCCAGCAGGGGGGAGGGTTATACGCAGTATTTT. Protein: CASRGEGYTQYF.